This T cell receptor (beta chain) is from a study of T cell responses to AZD1222 COVID-19 vaccine. Study-level findings and limits: Clonal diversity was possibly underestimated; the donors were predominantly white British and more often female. Reportedly, nearly half the spike-specific TCRs target unmutated variant regions.

This clone was seen only a few times. Its antigen remains unidentified. TCRdb's table, derived via immunoSEQ multiplex PCR, lists solely in-frame clones and lacks some. The table records more than 15,000 clones, 80% to 85% of them present only once. CDR1 is LGHNA, CDR2 YSLEER, per germline. The CDR3 has 16 amino acids. V was cut by 3 bases and J by 5 bases, with 19 bases left in between. The V call is TRBV4-3, the J call TRBJ1-1; perhaps TRBD1 as D (5 bases). This sample comprised peripheral blood, obtained 28 days after the second AZD1222 dose. The clonotype originates from an adult who received the AZD1222 COVID-19 vaccine. The DNA for the CDR3 is TGCGCCAGCAGCCATGTTTCAGGGCGGGGTGATACTGAAGCTTTCTTT. Translating it yields CASSHVSGRGDTEAFF.